This TCR beta chain was identified in a study of blood T cell repertoires in COVID-19. V gave up 1 base and J gave up 8 bases; unmatched junction bases: 5. This CDR3 has 14 amino acids. Per germline, CDR1 LNHDA and CDR2 SQIVND (reference sequence). Sequencing was performed with immunoSEQ multiplex PCR; in TCRdb, only in-frame clones are kept and a portion is missing. Among around 57,000 clones, 82% were seen once, and the ten largest hold roughly 22%. V usage is TRBV19 and J usage is TRBJ2-1, with TRBD1 matching 7 bases. The specimen was peripheral blood. This receptor was obtained from a woman aged 55-75 years with acute or convalescent COVID-19. CDR3 sequence (DNA): TGTGCCAGTAGTATAGTTTGGGACAGTCATGAGCAGTTCTTC. Residues: CASSIVWDSHEQFF.